The 14 T cell receptor beta chains below were found in one sample sequenced in a study of T cells after yellow fever vaccination. TCRdb reprocessed the 5' RACE reads via MiXCR and lists one record per CDR3 protein. The data show some 120,000 distinct CDR3 sequences, approximately 16% seen once. This material consisted of CD8+ T cells sorted from PBMCs, taken 5 days after the yellow fever booster vaccination. The receptors come from a man younger than 35 who received the YFV17D yellow fever vaccine.

This clonotype showed up just a few times. The chain joins TRBV6-5 to TRBJ2-7, with D tentatively TRBD1 or TRBD2 (5 bases each). CDR3 length: 13 amino acids. The germline V and J ends were trimmed by 3 bases and 6 bases, with 12 bases remaining between them. Germline CDR1 is MNHEY and CDR2 is SVGAGI. In nucleotides, the CDR3 is TGTGCCAGCAGTTATGGGGGAACCTCCGAGCAGTACGTC. As protein: CASSYGGTSEQYV.

This rearrangement joins TRBV9 to TRBJ1-1; D is possibly TRBD1 (5 bases). The V end was cut by 2 bases, the J end by 1 base, with 12 bases between. This CDR3 region has 15 residues. Germline V gene data show CDR1 as SGDLS and CDR2 as YYNGEE. The CDR3 DNA sequence: TGTGCCAGCAGCGTCGGGGGGTATCCGAACACTGAAGCTTTCTTT. The encoded protein is CASSVGGYPNTEAFF.

This chain links TRBV6-2 or TRBV6-3 with TRBJ1-2; 8 nucleotides agree with TRBD1. Germline trimming cut 6 bases from V and 6 bases from J; bases unmatched to any gene: 15. Per the germline V gene, CDR1 is MNHEY and CDR2 is SVGEGT. This CDR3 contains 16 residues. CDR3 loop: CASSPFEGQGVDGYTF. The CDR3, as DNA: TGTGCCAGCAGCCCCTTTGAAGGACAGGGAGTAGATGGCTACACCTTC.

This clonotype has a handful of counts. V is TRBV6-1 and J is TRBJ2-7, with 7 bases lining up with TRBD1. The CDR3 loop spans 12 amino acids. The J segment lost 4 bases and the V segment lost 8 bases, leaving 5 bases of the junction unmatched. Germline assignment: CDR1 MNHNS and CDR2 SASEGT. The CDR3 is CASAPGQYEQYV. CDR3 DNA sequence: TGTGCCAGCGCCCCGGGACAGTACGAGCAGTACGTC.

The chain recombines TRBV5-5 with TRBJ2-1; D may match TRBD1 or TRBD2 (6 bases each). The CDR3 consists of 17 residues. Trimming pared 2 bases from V and 3 bases from J, leaving 18 bases between. Germline CDR1 SGHKS, CDR2 YYEKEE (reference sequence). CDR3 region: CASSLGAEGGLYNEQFF. CDR3 DNA sequence: TGTGCCAGCAGCTTAGGCGCAGAGGGGGGACTCTACAATGAGCAGTTCTTC. The full variable domain, its missing parts supplied by reference TRBV5-5 and TRBJ2-1, is DAGVTQSPTHLIKTRGQQVTLRCSPISGHKSVSWYQQVLGQGPQFIFQYYEKEERGRGNFPDRFSARQFPNYSSELNVNALLLGDSALYLCASSLGAEGGLYNEQFFGPGTRLTVL.

The rearrangement uses TRBV4-1 and TRBJ2-7; D is unclear. Germline CDR1 and CDR2: MGHRA and YSYEKL. The germline V and J ends were trimmed by 3 bases and 4 bases, with 7 bases remaining between them. This CDR3 is 12 amino acids long. The chain's CDR3 is CASSHLGYEQYF. In nucleotides, the CDR3 is TGCGCCAGCAGCCACCTGGGGTACGAGCAGTACTTC.

This clonotype was observed a few times. This chain connects TRBV6-5 to TRBJ2-6; unclear D gene. The CDR3 is made up of 14 amino acids. Germline loops: CDR1 MNHEY, CDR2 SVGAGI. V lost 1 base and J lost 0, with 1 base in between. CDR3 nucleotides: TGTGCCAGCAGTTACTTCTCTGGGGCCAACGTCCTGACTTTC. This codes for CASSYFSGANVLTF.

J is TRBJ1-3 and V is TRBV20-1; D unresolved. Germline-derived CDR1 and CDR2 are DFQATT and SNEGSKA (reference sequence). The V and J ends lost 0 bases and 4 bases respectively, with 13 bases between them. The CDR3 consists of 15 residues. The CDR3 sequence is CSARDLSRNGNTIYF. As DNA, the CDR3 is TGCAGTGCTAGAGATCTCTCCAGGAACGGAAACACCATATATTTT.

Only a few counts were recorded for this clonotype. This chain uses TRBV24-1 with TRBJ2-1; a possible D gene is TRBD1 (6 bases). Germline V gives CDR1 KGHDR, CDR2 SFDVKD. The CDR3 covers 16 residues. V dropped 4 bases and J dropped 4 bases, with 16 bases sitting between them. The CDR3 here is CATSDPDRPPYNEQFF. In DNA form, the CDR3 reads TGTGCCACCAGTGACCCCGACAGGCCACCTTACAATGAGCAGTTCTTC.

This clonotype showed up many times. The V call is TRBV15, the J call TRBJ1-3; D not certain. V was trimmed by 0 bases and J by 0 bases, leaving 12 bases between them. The germline gives CDR1 LNHNV, CDR2 YYDKDF (reference sequence). This CDR3 has 17 residues. CDR3 bases: TGTGCCACCAGCAGAGAAATGGTATCTAACTCTGGAAACACCATATATTTT. As protein: CATSREMVSNSGNTIYF.

V is TRBV18 and J is TRBJ2-7, with a tentative D call TRBD2 (6 bases). There are 15 residues in the CDR3. The germline gives CDR1 KGHSH, CDR2 LQKENI. Trimming took off 2 bases at V and 2 bases at J, with 13 bases between the two ends. As DNA, the CDR3 is TGTGCCAGCTCACCAGACCTGGGGAGGCCCTACGAGCAGTACGTC. It is translated as CASSPDLGRPYEQYV.

The J gene is TRBJ2-3, the V gene TRBV7-3; 12 positions match TRBD2. The J segment lost 4 bases and the V segment lost 2 bases, leaving 1 base of the junction unmatched. The CDR3 length is 15 residues. Germline CDR1 reads SGHTA; CDR2 reads FQGTGA. In DNA, the CDR3 is TGTGCCAGCAGCTTAGGACTAGCGGGGTCAGATACGCAGTATTTT. This translates into CASSLGLAGSDTQYF.

This sequence joins TRBV15 and TRBJ2-1, with D perhaps TRBD2 (5 bases). Germline values: CDR1 LNHNV, CDR2 YYDKDF (reference sequence). Trimming took 1 base from V and 6 from J, leaving 7 bases between them. The CDR3 is 13 amino acids. CDR3 amino acids: CATSRVRGNEQFF. In DNA form, the CDR3 reads TGTGCCACCAGCAGAGTTCGGGGCAATGAGCAGTTCTTC.

The CDR3 DNA is TGTGCCAGCAGCTGGGGACTAGCGGGGGGGCCCTACAATGAGCAGTTCTTC. Its protein product is CASSWGLAGGPYNEQFF. V gene TRBV7-9 combines with J gene TRBJ2-1, with TRBD2 identical over 16 bases. The CDR3 is made up of 17 amino acids. CDR1 SEHNR and CDR2 FQNEAQ come from the germline V gene (reference sequence). The junction had 2 bases not matched to a gene; V was cut back by 4 bases and J by 2 bases.